One sample yielded the 15 T cell receptor beta chains listed below, sequenced in a study of blood T cell repertoires in COVID-19 (dated by TCRdb to the early 2020s). The protocol used for the library was the immunoSEQ multiplex PCR assay. The immuneACCESS repertoire file appears here via TCRdb, limited to in-frame rearrangements. These files lack a portion of the clones; in checked studies, under half of the deficit traces to unresolved V genes, and the cause of the others is not known. The sample includes roughly 380,000 clones, with about 88% observed a single time. The top ten hold approximately 1.5% of the sample. Material for sequencing was peripheral blood. The receptors shown here come from a woman aged 35 to 49 with COVID-19, enrolled during active disease.

This chain joins TRBV9 and TRBJ2-5, with D possibly matching TRBD2 (5 bases). Germline values: CDR1 SGDLS, CDR2 YYNGEE. The CDR3 has 16 residues. V was shortened by 3 bases and J by 5 bases, with 20 bases between the two germline ends. The CDR3 is CASSEYRGTGRETQYF. CDR3 in DNA: TGTGCCAGCAGCGAATATCGGGGAACTGGGCGCGAGACCCAGTACTTC. The complete variable domain, with remaining parts taken from reference TRBV9 and TRBJ2-5, reads DSGVTQTPKHLITATGQRVTLRCSPRSGDLSVYWYQQSLDQGLQFLIQYYNGEERAKGNILERFSAQQFPDLHSELNLSSLELGDSALYFCASSEYRGTGRETQYFGPGTRLLVL.

The rearrangement joins TRBV5-4 to TRBJ2-7; no definite D call. Trimming stripped 0 bases from V and 7 bases from J, with 8 bases between. The germline gives CDR1 SGHNT, CDR2 YYREEE (reference sequence). This CDR3 is 12 amino acids long. CDR3 nucleotides: TGTGCCAGCAGCTTGGGGGCACGGGAGCAGTACTTC. It specifies CASSLGAREQYF. Variable domain in full (rest from reference TRBV5-4 and TRBJ2-7): ETGVTQSPTHLIKTRGQQVTLRCSSQSGHNTVSWYQQALGQGPQFIFQYYREEENGRGNFPPRFSGLQFPNYSSELNVNALELDDSALYLCASSLGAREQYFGPGTRLTVT.

The V and J genes are TRBV7-9 and TRBJ1-4, with D uncertain. Germline assignment: CDR1 SEHNR and CDR2 FQNEAQ (reference sequence). Trimming left V 7 bases short and J 0 bases short, with 9 bases between. CDR3 length equals 14 residues. CDR3 region: CASTRSSTNEKLFF. The CDR3 DNA follows: TGTGCCAGCACTAGGAGCTCAACTAATGAAAAACTGTTTTTT.

The chain carries TRBV19 and TRBJ2-3; D is ambiguous. There are 15 residues in the CDR3. Trimming shortened V by 5 bases and J by 5 bases, and 17 bases separated the two germline ends. Germline lookup yields CDR1 LNHDA and CDR2 SQIVND (reference sequence). Written as DNA, the CDR3 is TGTGCCAGTAGTGAGGCGTCCCGGCGAAAAGATACGCAGTATTTT. Translation gives CASSEASRRKDTQYF.

The gene calls are TRBV9 and TRBJ2-5; 14 positions agree with TRBD2. The CDR3 sequence is 17 residues long. Looked up from germline, CDR1 is SGDLS and CDR2 is YYNGEE. V shed 4 bases, J shed 5 bases, and the junction held 10 bases outside the gene matches. The CDR3 protein is CASSPGTSGGLWETQYF. The CDR3 coding sequence is TGTGCCAGCAGCCCCGGGACTAGCGGGGGCTTGTGGGAGACCCAGTACTTC. Combining the CDR3 with reference TRBV9 and TRBJ2-5 gives the whole variable domain DSGVTQTPKHLITATGQRVTLRCSPRSGDLSVYWYQQSLDQGLQFLIQYYNGEERAKGNILERFSAQQFPDLHSELNLSSLELGDSALYFCASSPGTSGGLWETQYFGPGTRLLVL.

This sequence joins TRBV14 and TRBJ2-7; D may be TRBD1 (5 bases). There are 12 residues in the CDR3. CDR1 and CDR2 from the germline V gene are SGHDN and FVKESK. V dropped 1 base and J dropped 6 bases, with 7 bases sitting between them. For the CDR3, the DNA is TGTGCCAGCAGCCAAGGAAGGGGCGAGCAGTACTTC. Protein product: CASSQGRGEQYF.

J is TRBJ2-1 and V is TRBV19, with a possible D match to TRBD2 (5 bases). Trimming shortened V by 5 bases and J by 2 bases, and 10 bases separated the two germline ends. CDR3 length equals 14 residues. The V gene's germline CDR1 is LNHDA and CDR2 SQIVND (reference sequence). CDR3 nucleotide sequence: TGTGCCAGTAGTCAGCGGAGAACCTACAATGAGCAGTTCTTC. This gives the protein CASSQRRTYNEQFF. The full variable domain, its missing parts supplied by reference TRBV19 and TRBJ2-1, is DGGITQSPKYLFRKEGQNVTLSCEQNLNHDAMYWYRQDPGQGLRLIYYSQIVNDFQKGDIAEGYSVSREKKESFPLTVTSAQKNPTAFYLCASSQRRTYNEQFFGPGTRLTVL.

The J gene is TRBJ1-6, the V gene TRBV28; a weak D match, TRBD1 (5 bases). V shed 8 bases and J shed 6 bases, with 14 bases lying between them. This CDR3 contains 14 residues. The germline V gene encodes CDR1 MDHEN and CDR2 SYDVKM. CDR3 protein: CASQLGGGNSPLHF. The CDR3 nucleotides read TGTGCCAGCCAGTTGGGGGGTGGTAATTCACCCCTCCACTTT.

The chain employs TRBV18 and TRBJ2-1; perhaps TRBD2 as D (5 bases). Germline V gene lookup returns CDR1 KGHSH and CDR2 LQKENI. The CDR3 has 13 residues. Deletions cut 5 bases from V and 15 bases from J, with 20 bases between. The CDR3 loop reads CASSSGEWALGFF. The CDR3 nucleotides are TGTGCCAGCTCAAGCGGCGAGTGGGCCCTGGGGTTCTTC.

This chain connects TRBV5-1 to TRBJ2-2; TRBD1 aligns across 7 bases. Germline CDR1 reads SGHRS; CDR2 reads YFSETQ. The CDR3 is 15 amino acids. The V segment lost 3 bases and the J segment 6 bases; nucleotides outside the gene matches: 8. As DNA, the CDR3 is TGCGCCAGCAGCTCGACTGGGACAGAGTCCGGGGAGCTGTTTTTT. Amino acid sequence: CASSSTGTESGELFF.

The rearrangement joins TRBV6-5 to TRBJ1-6, with D perhaps matching TRBD1 (5 bases). CDR1 MNHEY and CDR2 SVGAGI come from the germline V gene. The CDR3 length is 14 residues. Trimming pared 2 bases from V and 7 bases from J, leaving 9 bases between. CDR3 region: CASSYRGSNSPLHF. The DNA of the CDR3 is TGTGCCAGCAGTTACCGGGGGAGCAATTCACCCCTCCACTTT.

This chain connects TRBV18 to TRBJ1-1, with TRBD1 as a possible D gene (5 bases). V shed 3 bases and J shed 6 bases, with 17 bases lying between them. This CDR3 region has 15 residues. The germline V gene encodes CDR1 KGHSH and CDR2 LQKENI. The CDR3 sequence is CASSPDGGGTAEAFF. The CDR3 coding sequence is TGTGCCAGCTCACCCGACGGGGGTGGGACGGCTGAAGCTTTCTTT.

This sequence joins TRBV11-1 and TRBJ2-3; TRBD2 aligns across 10 bases. The CDR3 loop spans 14 amino acids. CDR1 SGHAT and CDR2 FQDESV come from the germline V gene (reference sequence). V lost 6 bases to trimming and J lost 3 bases; unmatched junction nucleotides: 3. CDR3 region: CASSYSGGTDTQYF. The CDR3 nucleotides are TGTGCCAGCAGTTATAGCGGGGGGACAGATACGCAGTATTTT. Full variable domain (remainder filled in from reference TRBV11-1 and TRBJ2-3): EAEVAQSPRYKITEKSQAVAFWCDPISGHATLYWYRQILGQGPELLVQFQDESVVDDSQLPKDRFSAERLKGVDSTLKIQPAELGDSAMYLCASSYSGGTDTQYFGPGTRLTVL.

This rearrangement joins TRBV6-5 to TRBJ2-5, with D tentatively TRBD2 (7 bases). Germline CDR1 and CDR2: MNHEY and SVGAGI. The CDR3 runs to 14 residues. V was trimmed by 10 bases and J by 0 bases, leaving 15 bases between them. CDR3 in DNA: TGTGCCACCCGGAGAGGGGGGGACCAAGAGACCCAGTACTTC. Its protein product is CATRRGGDQETQYF.

The rearrangement joins TRBV6-5 to TRBJ2-6; a possible D gene is TRBD1 (6 bases). Trimming removed 6 bases at V and 2 bases at J, with 11 bases between. The CDR3 consists of 15 residues. Per germline, CDR1 MNHEY and CDR2 SVGAGI. The CDR3, as DNA: TGTGCCAGCAGCCGAAACAGGGCTGGGGCCAACGTCCTGACTTTC. It codes for CASSRNRAGANVLTF.